These 2 T cell receptor beta chains originate from one sample sequenced in a study of blood T cell repertoires in COVID-19. Produced via immunoSEQ multiplex PCR; TCRdb's table is partial and in-frame only. Here the sample spans about 160,000 clones, approximately 92% being singletons. The source material was peripheral blood. These receptors were taken from a woman in her forties or fifties with acute or convalescent COVID-19.

This clone appeared a few times. The chain is built from TRBV20-1 and TRBJ1-4; 8 bases are a match to TRBD1. This CDR3 comprises 15 residues. In germline, CDR1 is DFQATT, CDR2 SNEGSKA (reference sequence). The J segment lost 6 bases and the V segment lost 3 bases, leaving 9 bases of the junction unmatched. CDR3 sequence: CSASQGAPHYEKLFF. Here the CDR3 DNA reads TGCAGTGCTAGTCAGGGGGCGCCCCACTATGAAAAACTGTTTTTT.

The chain links TRBV18 to TRBJ1-5; D gene unclear. CDR3 length: 14 amino acids. V was shortened by 2 bases and J by 0 bases, with 5 bases between the two germline ends. Germline CDR1 reads KGHSH; CDR2 reads LQKENI. The CDR3 sequence: CASSPSFSNQPQHF. The CDR3 nucleotides are TGTGCCAGCTCACCATCTTTTAGCAATCAGCCCCAGCATTTT.